This TCR beta chain originates from a study of blood T cell repertoires in COVID-19. Study summary: T cells, B-cell-depleted T cells, or PBMCs supplied cDNA or gDNA.

Per the original data handling: Quantification of nucleated cells was approximated via reference gene primer amplification. The repertoire was sequenced with immunoSEQ multiplex PCR; TCRdb's copy has only in-frame clones and lacks some. V and J calls and clone size are as listed in that table; D and trimming were resolved from the DNA. The data contain around 210,000 clones, over 80% of them singletons. The origin of this receptor is a man aged 55 to 70 with COVID-19, enrolled during active disease. Sequencing was carried out using peripheral blood.

DNA of the CDR3: TGTGCCAGCAGGAGGGACGGGAGCTCCTACGAGCAGTACTTC. Its translation is CASRRDGSSYEQYF. V usage is TRBV6-5 and J usage is TRBJ2-7; TRBD2 might be the D (6 bases). The CDR3 extends over 14 amino acids. Germline V lookup: CDR1 MNHEY, CDR2 SVGAGI. Trimming shortened V by 6 bases and J by 0 bases, and 12 bases separated the two germline ends.